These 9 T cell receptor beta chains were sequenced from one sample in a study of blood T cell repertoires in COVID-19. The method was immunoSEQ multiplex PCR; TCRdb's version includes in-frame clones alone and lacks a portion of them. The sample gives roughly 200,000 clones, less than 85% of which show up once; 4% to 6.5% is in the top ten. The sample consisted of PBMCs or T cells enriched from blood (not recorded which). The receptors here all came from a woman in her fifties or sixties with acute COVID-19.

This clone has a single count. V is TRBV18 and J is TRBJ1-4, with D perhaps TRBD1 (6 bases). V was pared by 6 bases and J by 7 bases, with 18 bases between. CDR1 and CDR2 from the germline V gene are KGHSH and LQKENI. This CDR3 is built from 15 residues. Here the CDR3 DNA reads TGTGCCAGCTCCCCCACAGGGCAAAGGGGTGAAAAACTGTTTTTT. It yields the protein CASSPTGQRGEKLFF.

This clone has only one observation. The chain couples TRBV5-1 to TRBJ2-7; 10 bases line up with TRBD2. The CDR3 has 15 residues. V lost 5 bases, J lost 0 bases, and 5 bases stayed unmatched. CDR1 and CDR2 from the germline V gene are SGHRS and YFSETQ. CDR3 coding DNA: TGCGCCAGCAGATCGGCTAGCGGGAGCTCCTACGAGCAGTACTTC. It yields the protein CASRSASGSSYEQYF.

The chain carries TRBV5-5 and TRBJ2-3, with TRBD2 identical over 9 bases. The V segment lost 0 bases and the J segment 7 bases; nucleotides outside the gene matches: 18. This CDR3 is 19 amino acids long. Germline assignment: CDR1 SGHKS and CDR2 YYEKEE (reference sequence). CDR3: CASSLGVGLAGDSGYTQYF. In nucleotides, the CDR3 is TGTGCCAGCAGCTTGGGAGTGGGGTTAGCGGGAGATTCAGGATATACGCAGTATTTT. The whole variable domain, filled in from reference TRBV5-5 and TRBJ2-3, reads DAGVTQSPTHLIKTRGQQVTLRCSPISGHKSVSWYQQVLGQGPQFIFQYYEKEERGRGNFPDRFSARQFPNYSSELNVNALLLGDSALYLCASSLGVGLAGDSGYTQYFGPGTRLTVL.

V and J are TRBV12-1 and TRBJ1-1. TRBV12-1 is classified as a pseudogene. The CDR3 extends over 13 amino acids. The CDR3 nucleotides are TGTGCCAGCGGGGAGGCGGAAAAAACTGAAGCTTTCTTT. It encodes CASGEAEKTEAFF.

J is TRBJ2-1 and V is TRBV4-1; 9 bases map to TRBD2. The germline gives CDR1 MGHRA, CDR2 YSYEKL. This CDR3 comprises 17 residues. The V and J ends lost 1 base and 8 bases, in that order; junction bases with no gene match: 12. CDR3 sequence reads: CASSQARGLAVFDEQFF. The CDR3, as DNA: TGCGCCAGCAGCCAAGCCCGGGGACTAGCTGTTTTCGATGAGCAGTTCTTC.

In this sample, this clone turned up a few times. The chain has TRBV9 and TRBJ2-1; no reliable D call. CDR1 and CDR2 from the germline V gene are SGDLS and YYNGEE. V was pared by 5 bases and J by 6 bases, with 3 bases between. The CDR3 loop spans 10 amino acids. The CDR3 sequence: CASRANEQFF. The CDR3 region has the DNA TGTGCCAGCAGGGCCAATGAGCAGTTCTTC.

CDR3 in amino acids: CASTSDRGRMNTEAFF. The CDR3 region has the DNA TGTGCCAGCACCTCGGACAGGGGGCGAATGAACACTGAAGCTTTCTTT. V is TRBV28 and J is TRBJ1-1; 11 bases match TRBD1. The CDR3 covers 16 residues. The germline CDR1 and CDR2 sequences are MDHEN and SYDVKM. V lost 7 bases, J lost 0 bases, and 7 bases stayed unmatched.

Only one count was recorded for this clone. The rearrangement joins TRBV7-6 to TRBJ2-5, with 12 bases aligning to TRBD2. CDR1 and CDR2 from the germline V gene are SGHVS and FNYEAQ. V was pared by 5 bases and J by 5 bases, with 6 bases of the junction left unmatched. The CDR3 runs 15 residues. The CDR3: CASSPLAGGMETQYF. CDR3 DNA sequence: TGTGCCAGCAGCCCCCTAGCGGGGGGGATGGAGACCCAGTACTTC.

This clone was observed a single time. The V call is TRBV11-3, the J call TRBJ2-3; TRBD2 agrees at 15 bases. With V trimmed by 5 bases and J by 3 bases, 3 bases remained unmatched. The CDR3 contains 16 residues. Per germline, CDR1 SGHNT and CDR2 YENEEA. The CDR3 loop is CASSRTSGRGTDTQYF. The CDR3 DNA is TGTGCCAGCAGCCGGACTAGCGGGAGGGGAACAGATACGCAGTATTTT.